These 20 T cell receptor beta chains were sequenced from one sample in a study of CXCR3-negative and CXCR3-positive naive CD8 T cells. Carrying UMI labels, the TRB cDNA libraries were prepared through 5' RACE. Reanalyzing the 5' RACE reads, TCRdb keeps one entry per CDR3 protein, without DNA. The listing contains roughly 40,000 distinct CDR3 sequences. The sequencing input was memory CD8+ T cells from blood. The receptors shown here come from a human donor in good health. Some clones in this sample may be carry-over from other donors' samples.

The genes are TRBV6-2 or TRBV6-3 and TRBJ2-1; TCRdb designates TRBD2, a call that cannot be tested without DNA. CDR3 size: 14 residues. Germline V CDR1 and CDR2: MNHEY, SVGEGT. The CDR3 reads CASIGGGVVDEQFF.

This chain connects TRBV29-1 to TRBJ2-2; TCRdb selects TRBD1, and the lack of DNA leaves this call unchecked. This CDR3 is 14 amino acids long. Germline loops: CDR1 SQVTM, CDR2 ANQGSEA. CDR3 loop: CSVEWGGWTGELFF.

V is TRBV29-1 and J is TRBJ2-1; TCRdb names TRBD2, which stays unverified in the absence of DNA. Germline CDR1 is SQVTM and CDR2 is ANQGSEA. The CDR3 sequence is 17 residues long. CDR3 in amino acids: CSAKILTGTSGIPEQFF.

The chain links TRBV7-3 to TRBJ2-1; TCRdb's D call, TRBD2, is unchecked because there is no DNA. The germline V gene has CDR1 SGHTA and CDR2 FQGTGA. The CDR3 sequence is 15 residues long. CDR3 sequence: CASSELAGAYNEQFF.

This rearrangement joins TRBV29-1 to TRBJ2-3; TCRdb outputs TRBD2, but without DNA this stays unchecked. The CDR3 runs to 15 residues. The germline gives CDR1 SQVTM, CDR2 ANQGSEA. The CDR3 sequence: CSVEEGSSPTDTQYF.

The CDR3 here is CASSLEVPDTEAFF. The V gene is TRBV7-9, the J gene TRBJ1-1. The CDR3 is 14 residues long. Germline V gene sequence: CDR1 SEHNR, CDR2 FQNEAQ (reference sequence).

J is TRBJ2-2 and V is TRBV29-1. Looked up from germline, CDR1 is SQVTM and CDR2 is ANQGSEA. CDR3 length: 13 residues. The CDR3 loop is CSVESGDTGELFF.

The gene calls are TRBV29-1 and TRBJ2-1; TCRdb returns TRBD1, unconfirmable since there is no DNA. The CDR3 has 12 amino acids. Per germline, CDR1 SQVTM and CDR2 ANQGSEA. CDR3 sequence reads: CSGGVSLLEQFF.

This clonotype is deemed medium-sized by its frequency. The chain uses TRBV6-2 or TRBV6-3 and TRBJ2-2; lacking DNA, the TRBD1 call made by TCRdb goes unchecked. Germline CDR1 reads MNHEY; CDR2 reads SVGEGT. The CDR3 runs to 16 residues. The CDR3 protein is CASSPGGDMNTGELFF.

The chain's CDR3 is CSVLTGPTYEQYF. V is TRBV29-1 and J is TRBJ2-7; TCRdb selects TRBD1, and the lack of DNA leaves this call unchecked. The CDR3 totals 13 residues. CDR1 and CDR2 (germline): SQVTM, ANQGSEA.

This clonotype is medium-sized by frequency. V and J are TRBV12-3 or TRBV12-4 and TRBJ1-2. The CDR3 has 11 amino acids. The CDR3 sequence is CASSPPYGYTF.

CDR3 protein: CASSLIDGNTEAFF. This rearrangement joins TRBV7-3 to TRBJ1-1. This CDR3 contains 14 residues. Germline values: CDR1 SGHTA, CDR2 FQGTGA.

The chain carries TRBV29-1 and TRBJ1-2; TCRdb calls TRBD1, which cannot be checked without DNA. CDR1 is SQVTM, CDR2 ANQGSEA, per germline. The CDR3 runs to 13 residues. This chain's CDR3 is CSVVGQGDYGYTF.

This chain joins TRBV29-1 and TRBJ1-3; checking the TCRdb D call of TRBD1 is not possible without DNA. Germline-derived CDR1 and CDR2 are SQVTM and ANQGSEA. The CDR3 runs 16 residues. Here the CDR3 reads CSVEARGQGPGNTIYF.

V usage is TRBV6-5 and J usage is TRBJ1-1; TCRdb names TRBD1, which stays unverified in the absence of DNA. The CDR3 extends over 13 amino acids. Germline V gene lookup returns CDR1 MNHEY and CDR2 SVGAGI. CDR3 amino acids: CASSYGAGFEAFF.

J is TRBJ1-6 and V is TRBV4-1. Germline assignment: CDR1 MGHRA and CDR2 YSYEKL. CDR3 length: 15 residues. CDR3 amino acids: CASSHRVGTDSPLHF.

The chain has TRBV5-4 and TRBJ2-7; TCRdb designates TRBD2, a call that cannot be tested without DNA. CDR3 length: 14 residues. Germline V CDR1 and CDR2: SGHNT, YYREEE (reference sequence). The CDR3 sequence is CASSLAGGDYEQYF.

CDR3 region: CASSYLRDRLYEQYF. The chain carries TRBV6-6 and TRBJ2-7; TCRdb gives TRBD1 as the D gene, but with no DNA this cannot be confirmed. This CDR3 comprises 15 residues. Germline V lookup: CDR1 MNHNY, CDR2 SVGAGI (reference sequence).

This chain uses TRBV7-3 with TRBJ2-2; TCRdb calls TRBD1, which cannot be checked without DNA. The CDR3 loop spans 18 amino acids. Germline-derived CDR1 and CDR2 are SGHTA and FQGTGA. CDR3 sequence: CASRRLPGQGDGTGELFF.

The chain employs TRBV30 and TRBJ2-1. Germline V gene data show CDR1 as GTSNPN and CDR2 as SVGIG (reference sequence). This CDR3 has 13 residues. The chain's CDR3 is CAWTGTFYNEQFF. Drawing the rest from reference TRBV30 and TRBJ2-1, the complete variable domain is SQTIHQWPATLVQPVGSPLSLECTVEGTSNPNLYWYRQAAGRGLQLLFYSVGIGQISSEVPQNLSASRPQDRQFILSSKKLLLSDSGFYLCAWTGTFYNEQFFGPGTRLTVL.